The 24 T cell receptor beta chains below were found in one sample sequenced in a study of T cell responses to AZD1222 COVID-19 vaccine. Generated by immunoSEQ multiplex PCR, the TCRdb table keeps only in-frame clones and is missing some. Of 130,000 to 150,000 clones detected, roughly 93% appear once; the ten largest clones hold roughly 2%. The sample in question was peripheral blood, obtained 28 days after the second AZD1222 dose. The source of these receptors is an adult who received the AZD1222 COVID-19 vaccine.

The CDR3 is CASSQARDLEERSYEQYF. CDR3 nucleotides: TGTGCCAGCAGCCAGGCTCGGGACTTGGAGGAGAGGTCCTACGAGCAGTACTTC. The V gene is TRBV3-1 (or the pseudogene TRBV3-2), the J gene TRBJ2-7, with D possibly TRBD2 on 6 matching bases. The CDR3 has 18 amino acids. Germline CDR1 is LGHDT and CDR2 is YNNKEL (reference sequence). V was shortened by 3 bases and J by 1 base, with 22 bases between the two germline ends.

CDR3 region: CASSFGRGQTNTGELFF. The CDR3 DNA follows: TGTGCCAGCAGCTTTGGTCGTGGACAAACGAACACCGGGGAGCTGTTTTTT. This chain connects TRBV7-6 to TRBJ2-2; maybe TRBD1 (5 bases). Trimming stripped 3 bases from V and 0 bases from J, with 14 bases between. The germline gives CDR1 SGHVS, CDR2 FNYEAQ. The CDR3 has 17 amino acids.

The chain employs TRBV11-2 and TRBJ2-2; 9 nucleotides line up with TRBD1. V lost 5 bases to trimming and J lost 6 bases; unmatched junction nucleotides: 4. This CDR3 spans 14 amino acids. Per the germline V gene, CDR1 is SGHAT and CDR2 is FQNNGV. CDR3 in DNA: TGTGCCAGCAGCCAGGGACAGGGTGCCGGGGAGCTGTTTTTT. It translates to CASSQGQGAGELFF.

The CDR3 loop is CASSQGLAGSTDTQYF. As DNA, the CDR3 is TGCGCCAGCAGCCAAGGGCTAGCGGGAAGCACAGATACGCAGTATTTT. The V gene is TRBV4-1, the J gene TRBJ2-3; 9 nucleotides align to TRBD2. The CDR3 loop spans 16 amino acids. The V gene end was trimmed by 1 base and the J gene end by 0 bases; junction bases not matched to a gene: 2. The germline V gene encodes CDR1 MGHRA and CDR2 YSYEKL.

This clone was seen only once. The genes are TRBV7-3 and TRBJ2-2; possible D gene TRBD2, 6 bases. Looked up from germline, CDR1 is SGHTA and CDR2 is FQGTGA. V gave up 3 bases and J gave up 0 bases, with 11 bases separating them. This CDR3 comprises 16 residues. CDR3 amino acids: CASSLVGGTNTGELFF. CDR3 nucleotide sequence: TGTGCCAGCAGCTTGGTAGGAGGGACGAACACCGGGGAGCTGTTTTTT.

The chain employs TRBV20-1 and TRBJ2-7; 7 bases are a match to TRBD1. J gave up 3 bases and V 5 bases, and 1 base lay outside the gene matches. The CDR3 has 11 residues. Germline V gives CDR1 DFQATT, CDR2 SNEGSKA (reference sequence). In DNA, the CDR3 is TGCAGTGCTCGGGACAGCTACGAGCAGTACTTC. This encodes CSARDSYEQYF.

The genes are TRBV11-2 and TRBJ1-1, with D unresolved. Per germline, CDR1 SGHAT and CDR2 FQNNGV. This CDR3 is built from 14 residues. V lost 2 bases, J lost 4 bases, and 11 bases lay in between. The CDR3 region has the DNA TGTGCCAGCAGCTTAACGCAAGGGCTCACTGAAGCTTTCTTT. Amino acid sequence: CASSLTQGLTEAFF.

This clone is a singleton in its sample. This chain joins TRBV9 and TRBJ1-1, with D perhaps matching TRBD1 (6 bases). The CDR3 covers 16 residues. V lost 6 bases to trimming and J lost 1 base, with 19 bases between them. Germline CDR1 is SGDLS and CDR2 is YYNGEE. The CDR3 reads CASNPPFRDKNTEAFF. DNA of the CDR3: TGTGCCAGCAACCCCCCCTTTAGGGACAAGAACACTGAAGCTTTCTTT.

This CDR3 is CASSPRTSGNVYEQFF. Here the CDR3 DNA reads TGTGCCAGCAGCCCTCGGACTAGCGGGAATGTCTATGAGCAGTTCTTC. The genes are TRBV9 and TRBJ2-1; 12 bases are shared with TRBD2. Germline CDR1 reads SGDLS; CDR2 reads YYNGEE. This CDR3 is built from 16 residues. V trimming: 4 bases; J trimming: 8 bases; junction bases outside the gene matches: 10. Full variable domain (remainder filled in from reference TRBV9 and TRBJ2-1): DSGVTQTPKHLITATGQRVTLRCSPRSGDLSVYWYQQSLDQGLQFLIQYYNGEERAKGNILERFSAQQFPDLHSELNLSSLELGDSALYFCASSPRTSGNVYEQFFGPGTRLTVL.

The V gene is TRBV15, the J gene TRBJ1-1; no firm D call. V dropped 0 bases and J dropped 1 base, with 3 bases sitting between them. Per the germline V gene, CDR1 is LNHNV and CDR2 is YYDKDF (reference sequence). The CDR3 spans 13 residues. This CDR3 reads CATSRDENTEAFF. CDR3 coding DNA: TGTGCCACCAGCAGAGATGAGAACACTGAAGCTTTCTTT. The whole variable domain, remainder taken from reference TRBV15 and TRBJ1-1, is DAMVIQNPRYQVTQFGKPVTLSCSQTLNHNVMYWYQQKSSQAPKLLFHYYDKDFNNEADTPDNFQSRRPNTSFCFLDIRSPGLGDTAMYLCATSRDENTEAFFGQGTRLTVV.

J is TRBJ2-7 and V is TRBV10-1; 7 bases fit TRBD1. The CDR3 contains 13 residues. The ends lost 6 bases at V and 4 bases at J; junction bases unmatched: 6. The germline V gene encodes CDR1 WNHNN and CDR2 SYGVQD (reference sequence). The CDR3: CASSLKQGYEQYF. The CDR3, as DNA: TGCGCCAGCAGCCTGAAACAGGGGTACGAGCAGTACTTC.

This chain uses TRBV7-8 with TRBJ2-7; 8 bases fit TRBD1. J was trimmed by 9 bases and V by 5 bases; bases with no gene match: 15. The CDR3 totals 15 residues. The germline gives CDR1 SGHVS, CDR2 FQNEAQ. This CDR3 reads CASSQGTGHAFVQYF. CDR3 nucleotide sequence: TGTGCCAGCAGCCAAGGGACAGGTCATGCCTTCGTGCAGTACTTC.

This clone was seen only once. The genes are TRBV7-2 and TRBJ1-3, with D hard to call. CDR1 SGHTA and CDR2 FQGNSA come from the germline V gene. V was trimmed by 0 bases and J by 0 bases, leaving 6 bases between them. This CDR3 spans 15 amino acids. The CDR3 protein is CASSLAGSSGNTIYF. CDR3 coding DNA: TGTGCCAGCAGCTTAGCGGGGTCCTCTGGAAACACCATATATTTT.

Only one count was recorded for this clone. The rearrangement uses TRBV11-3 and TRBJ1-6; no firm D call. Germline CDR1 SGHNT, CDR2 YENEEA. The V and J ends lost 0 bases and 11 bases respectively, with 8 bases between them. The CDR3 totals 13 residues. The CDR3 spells CASSLDRRAPLHF. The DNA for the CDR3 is TGTGCCAGCAGCTTAGATCGGAGAGCACCCCTCCACTTT. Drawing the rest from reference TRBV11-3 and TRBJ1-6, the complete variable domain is EAGVVQSPRYKIIEKKQPVAFWCNPISGHNTLYWYLQNLGQGPELLIRYENEEAVDDSQLPKDRFSAERLKGVDSTLKIQPAELGDSAVYLCASSLDRRAPLHFGNGTRLTVT.

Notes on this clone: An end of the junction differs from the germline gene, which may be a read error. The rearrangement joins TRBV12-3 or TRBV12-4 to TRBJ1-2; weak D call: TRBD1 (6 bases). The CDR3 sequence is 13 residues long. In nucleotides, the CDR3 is TGTGCCAGCAGTTTAGCTCGACCGGATAGGCAGGGGTTT. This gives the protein CASSLARPDRQGF.

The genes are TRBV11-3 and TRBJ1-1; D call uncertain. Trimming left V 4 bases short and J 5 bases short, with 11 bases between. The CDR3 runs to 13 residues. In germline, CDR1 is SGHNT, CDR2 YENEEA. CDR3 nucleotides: TGTGCCAGCAGCTCCCACAGAGGGACTGAAGCTTTCTTT. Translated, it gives CASSSHRGTEAFF.

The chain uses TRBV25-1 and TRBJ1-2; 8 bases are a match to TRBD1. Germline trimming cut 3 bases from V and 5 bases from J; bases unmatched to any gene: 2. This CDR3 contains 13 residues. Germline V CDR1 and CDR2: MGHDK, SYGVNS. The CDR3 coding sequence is TGTGCCAGCAGTGAGAGACAGGGGTATGGCTACACCTTC. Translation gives CASSERQGYGYTF.

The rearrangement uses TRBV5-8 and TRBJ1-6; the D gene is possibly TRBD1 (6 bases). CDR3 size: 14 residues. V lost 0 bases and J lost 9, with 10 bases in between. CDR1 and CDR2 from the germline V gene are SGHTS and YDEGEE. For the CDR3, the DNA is TGTGCCAGCAGCTTGGTTCAGGGGATTTCACCCCTCCACTTT. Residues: CASSLVQGISPLHF.

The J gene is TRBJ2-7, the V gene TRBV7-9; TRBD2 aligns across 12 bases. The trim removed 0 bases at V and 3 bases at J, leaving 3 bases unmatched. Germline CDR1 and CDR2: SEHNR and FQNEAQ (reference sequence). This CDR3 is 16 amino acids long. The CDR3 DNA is TGTGCCAGCAGCTTAGCACTAGCGGGGGGATACTACGAGCAGTACTTC. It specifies CASSLALAGGYYEQYF. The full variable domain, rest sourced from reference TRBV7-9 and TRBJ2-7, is DTGVSQNPRHKITKRGQNVTFRCDPISEHNRLYWYRQTLGQGPEFLTYFQNEAQLEKSRLLSDRFSAERPKGSFSTLEIQRTEQGDSAMYLCASSLALAGGYYEQYFGPGTRLTVT.

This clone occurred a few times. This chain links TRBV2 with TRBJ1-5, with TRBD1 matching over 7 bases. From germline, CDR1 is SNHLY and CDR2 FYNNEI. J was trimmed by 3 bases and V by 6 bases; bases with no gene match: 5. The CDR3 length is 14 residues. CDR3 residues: CASRGDSDNQPQHF. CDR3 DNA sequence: TGTGCCAGCAGAGGGGACAGTGACAATCAGCCCCAGCATTTT.

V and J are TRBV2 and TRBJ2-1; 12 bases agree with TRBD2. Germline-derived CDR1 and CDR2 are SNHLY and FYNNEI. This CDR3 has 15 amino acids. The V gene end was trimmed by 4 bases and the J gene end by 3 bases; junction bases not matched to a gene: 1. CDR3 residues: CASSGGLAGYNEQFF. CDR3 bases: TGTGCCAGCAGTGGGGGACTAGCGGGCTACAATGAGCAGTTCTTC.

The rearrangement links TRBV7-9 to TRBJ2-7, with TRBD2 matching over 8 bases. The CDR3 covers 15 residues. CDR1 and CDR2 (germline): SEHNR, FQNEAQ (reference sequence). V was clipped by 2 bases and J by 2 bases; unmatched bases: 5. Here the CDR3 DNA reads TGTGCCAGCAGCTTAAGGGCGGGAGGACCCTACGAGCAGTACTTC. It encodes CASSLRAGGPYEQYF.

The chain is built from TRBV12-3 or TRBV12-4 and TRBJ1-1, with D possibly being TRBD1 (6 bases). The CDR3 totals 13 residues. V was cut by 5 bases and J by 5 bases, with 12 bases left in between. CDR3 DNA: TGTGCCAGCAGTAAAATACAGGGAACTGAAGCTTTCTTT. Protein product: CASSKIQGTEAFF.

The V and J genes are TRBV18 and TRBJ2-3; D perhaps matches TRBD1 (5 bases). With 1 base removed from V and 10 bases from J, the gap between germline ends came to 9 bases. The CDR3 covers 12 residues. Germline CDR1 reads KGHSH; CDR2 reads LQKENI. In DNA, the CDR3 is TGTGCCAGCTCACCACAGGGGCCCCCGCAGTATTTT. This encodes CASSPQGPPQYF.